This TCR beta chain came from a study of blood T cell repertoires in COVID-19. Study background: Acute and convalescent COVID-19 specimens originated in the United States, Italy and Spain. From T cells, B-cell-depleted T cells, or PBMCs came the material, which was cDNA or gDNA.

Enrolled during active infection, Seattle patients were then followed longitudinally. This CDR3 region has 15 residues. Deletions cut 5 bases from V and 0 bases from J, with 14 bases between. CDR1 is MGHRA, CDR2 YSYEKL, per germline. Original data processing: Reference gene primer amplification yielded estimated nucleated cell counts. The table came from immunoSEQ multiplex PCR; TCRdb's copy has only in-frame clones and leaves some out. V and J calls and clone size are given by that table; D and trimming were obtained from the DNA. The sample has 450,000 or so clones, about 90% seen once. This sequence was found in a man between 18 and 35 years old with COVID-19, enrolled during active disease. The rearrangement joins TRBV4-1 to TRBJ2-7, with TRBD1 as a possible D gene (7 bases). What was sequenced was peripheral blood. The CDR3 sequence is CASSTTGDSSYEQYF. CDR3 sequence (DNA): TGCGCCAGCAGCACTACGGGGGACAGCTCCTACGAGCAGTACTTC.